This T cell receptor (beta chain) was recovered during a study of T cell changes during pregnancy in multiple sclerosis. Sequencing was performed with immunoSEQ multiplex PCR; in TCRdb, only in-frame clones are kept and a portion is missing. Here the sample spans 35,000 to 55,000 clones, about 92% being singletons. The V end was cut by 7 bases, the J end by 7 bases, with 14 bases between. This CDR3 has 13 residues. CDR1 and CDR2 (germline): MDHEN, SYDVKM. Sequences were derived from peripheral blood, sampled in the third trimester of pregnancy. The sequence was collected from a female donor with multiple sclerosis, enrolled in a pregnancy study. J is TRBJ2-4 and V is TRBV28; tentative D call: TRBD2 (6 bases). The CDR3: CASKEGSENIQYF. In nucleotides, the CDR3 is TGTGCCAGCAAGGAGGGCAGCGAGAACATTCAGTACTTC.